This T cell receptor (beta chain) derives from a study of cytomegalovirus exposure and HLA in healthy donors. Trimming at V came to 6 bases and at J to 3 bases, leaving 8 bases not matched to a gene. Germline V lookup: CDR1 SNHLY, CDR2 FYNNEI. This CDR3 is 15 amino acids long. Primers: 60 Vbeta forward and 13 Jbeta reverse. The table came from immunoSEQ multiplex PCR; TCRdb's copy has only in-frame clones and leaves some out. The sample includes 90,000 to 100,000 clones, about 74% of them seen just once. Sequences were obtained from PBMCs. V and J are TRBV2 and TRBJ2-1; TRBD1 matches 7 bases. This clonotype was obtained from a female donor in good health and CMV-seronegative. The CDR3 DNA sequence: TGTGCCAGCAGCCCAGACAGGGTAGGCTACAATGAGCAGTTCTTC. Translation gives CASSPDRVGYNEQFF.